This TCR beta chain was profiled in a study of neoadjuvant anti-PD-1 for oral cavity cancer (dated by TCRdb to 2020 to 2023). General notes on the study: Three to four biweekly doses of nivolumab at 3 mg/kg were mostly administered to patients before curative-intent surgical resection. Patients who did not progress were given a fourth nivolumab dose at about day 43 and had definitive surgical resection on days 50-56. Under RECIST 1.1, a patient counted as a responder if showing complete response, partial response or stable disease, and as a non-responder if showing progression. The parent correlative cohort included approximately 13 patients, with an approximately 34% response rate.

For deep sequencing of PBMC libraries, mostly roughly 0.5 ug of input genomic DNA was used, and six replicates were run per sample. TCRbeta libraries were prepared with the immunoSEQ hsTCRbeta kit according to the manufacturer's instructions. The finished libraries were brought together in one pool at approximately 3 nM, which was then read using an Illumina NovaSeq 6000 S4 flow cell. The original pipeline was this. The immunoSEQ Analyzer handled quality control and preprocessing of the raw data. The analysis was limited to productive rearrangements, and each clonotype was defined by a unique CDR3 amino acid sequence. Repertoire clonality was estimated as the Gini-Simpson index, which was calculated using the R package tcR. Student's t test was used to compare Gini indices, and Pearson correlation was used to assess associations with tumor size change. TCRdb stores this immuneACCESS table with in-frame sequences only. Part of the clones is absent; in the studies checked, under half of the shortfall reflects unresolved V genes, and no reason is known for the rest. Clone size and the V and J calls come from that table; the DNA yielded D and trimming. The sample table records about 42,000 clones; 77% of these occur just once. Approximately 4.8% of the sample belongs to the ten largest clones.

Notes on this clone: Its antigen is currently not known. It has no much larger one-base neighbor in the sample; base qualities were not kept.

The CDR3, cysteine through phenylalanine, is 12 amino acids long. Here the CDR3 DNA is all that survives: 36 bases in frame from base 1. V drops 5 bases and J drops 6 bases, leaving 11 bases in between. The CDR1 and CDR2 encoded by the germline V gene (reference sequence) are MNHEY and SMNVEV. Study-wide conclusions, independent of this receptor: Only three patients per response group were included in the TCR analyses, and the authors called for validation in larger cohorts. After neoadjuvant nivolumab, T cell clonality (Gini index) in PBMCs was significantly higher in non-responders than in responders. Higher pretreatment blood Treg/Th17 ratios correlated with both higher pretreatment blood TCRbeta clonality and lower post-treatment tumor TCRbeta clonality.

The sample's time point, from its label and the paper: after neoadjuvant nivolumab, at surgical resection. Patients were newly diagnosed with stage II-IVA oral cavity squamous cell carcinoma and had received no prior systemic or radiation treatment. Everyone in the cohort had locally advanced, HPV-negative oral cavity squamous cell carcinoma. Peripheral blood mononuclear cells were analyzed directly, without maintenance or expansion in culture. Samples came from a longitudinal correlative study of a single-arm phase II trial of neoadjuvant nivolumab in oral cavity squamous cell carcinoma. Genomic DNA-based TCRbeta sequencing was performed on subject-matched pre- and post-treatment PBMCs and tumors from three responders and three non-responders. Peripheral blood mononuclear cells were collected once before nivolumab treatment and again after treatment, at the time of surgery. The Maxwell RSC DNA from Cells kit was used to isolate genomic DNA from PBMCs.

The V and J genes are TRBV27 and TRBJ2-7; 5 matching bases give a weak D call of TRBD1. The material was PBMCs, obtained after nivolumab (anti-PD-1) treatment. This receptor was obtained from a person between 40 and 85 years old with oral cavity squamous cell carcinoma. The CDR3 sequence is CASSLVGREQYF. DNA sequence: TGTGCCAGCAGTCTTGTGGGGCGCGAGCAGTACTTC.